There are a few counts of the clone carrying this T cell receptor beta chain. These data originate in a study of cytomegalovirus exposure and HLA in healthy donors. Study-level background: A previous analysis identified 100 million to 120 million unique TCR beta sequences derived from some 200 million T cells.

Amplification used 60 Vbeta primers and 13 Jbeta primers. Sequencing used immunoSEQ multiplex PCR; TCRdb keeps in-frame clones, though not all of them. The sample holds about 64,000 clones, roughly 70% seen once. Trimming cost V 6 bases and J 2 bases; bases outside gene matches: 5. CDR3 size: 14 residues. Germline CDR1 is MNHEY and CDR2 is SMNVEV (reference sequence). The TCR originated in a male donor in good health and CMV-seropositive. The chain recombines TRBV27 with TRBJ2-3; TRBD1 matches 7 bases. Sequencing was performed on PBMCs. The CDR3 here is CASRKGQYTDTQYF. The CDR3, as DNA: TGTGCCAGCAGAAAGGGACAGTACACAGATACGCAGTATTTT.